Listed here are 2 T cell receptor beta chains from one sample, sequenced in a study of T cell responses to AZD1222 COVID-19 vaccine. TCRdb's copy holds only in-frame clones and misses some; the assay was immunoSEQ multiplex PCR. The sample gives about 150,000 clones, more than 85% of which show up once; under 4% is in the top ten. Material: peripheral blood, obtained on day 0 of AZD1222 vaccination. These receptors all stem from an adult in good health.

This sequence joins TRBV28 and TRBJ1-5; D uncertain. Trimming stripped 8 bases from V and 4 bases from J, with 18 bases between. CDR1 MDHEN and CDR2 SYDVKM come from the germline V gene. The CDR3 runs 15 residues. DNA for the CDR3: TGTGCCAGCCGTTACGACATAGGCGGGAATCAGCCCCAGCATTTT. The encoded protein is CASRYDIGGNQPQHF.

The genes are TRBV6-5 and TRBJ2-4; 8 bases are shared with TRBD1. The V and J ends lost 8 bases and 8 bases, in that order; junction bases with no gene match: 14. Germline loops: CDR1 MNHEY, CDR2 SVGAGI. The CDR3 runs 15 residues. CDR3 sequence reads: CASWRTGQKTDIQYF. The CDR3 DNA reads as TGTGCCAGCTGGCGGACAGGGCAAAAGACGGACATTCAGTACTTC.